These 8 T cell receptor beta chains share one sample of origin, sequenced in a study of T cells after yellow fever vaccination. In TCRdb, the 5' RACE reads were re-called with MiXCR into one record per CDR3 protein. This table holds 65,000 to 90,000 distinct CDR3 sequences, around 7.3% found once. The specimen was CD8+ T cells sorted from PBMCs, collected on the day of the yellow fever booster vaccination. The receptors shown here come from a young man who received the YFV17D yellow fever vaccine.

In its sample, this clonotype was seen many times. The V call is TRBV3-1, the J call TRBJ2-7; D is unclear. There are 12 residues in the CDR3. Germline loops: CDR1 LGHDT, CDR2 YNNKEL (reference sequence). Between the trimmed V and J ends, which lost 1 base and 3 bases, there was a span of 4 bases. In DNA form, the CDR3 reads TGTGCCAGCAGCCAAGTGGACTACGAGCAGTACTTC. It encodes CASSQVDYEQYF.

This clonotype was seen more than once but under ten times. The J gene is TRBJ2-1, the V gene TRBV7-3; D is uncertain. This CDR3 contains 16 residues. CDR1 SGHTA and CDR2 FQGTGA come from the germline V gene. The V end lost 1 base, the J end lost 0 bases, and 10 bases lay between the germline ends. The DNA for the CDR3 is TGTGCCAGCAGCTTAAGCCCCAGAAGCTCCTACAATGAGCAGTTCTTC. Amino acids: CASSLSPRSSYNEQFF.

There are a few counts of this clonotype. The chain carries TRBV7-9 and TRBJ2-7; 8 bases agree with TRBD2. The CDR3 covers 16 residues. Germline V CDR1 and CDR2: SEHNR, FQNEAQ (reference sequence). With V trimmed by 3 bases and J by 3 bases, 10 bases remained unmatched. The CDR3 coding sequence is TGTGCCAGCAGCTTTCTTGAAGGCGGGAGGATCTACGAGCAGTACTTC. Amino acids: CASSFLEGGRIYEQYF.

This clonotype was seen a handful of times. V is TRBV15 and J is TRBJ2-1, with D perhaps matching TRBD1 or TRBD2 (6 bases each). The germline V gene encodes CDR1 LNHNV and CDR2 YYDKDF (reference sequence). Trimming took off 3 bases at V and 2 bases at J, with 14 bases between the two ends. This CDR3 is built from 16 residues. CDR3 residues: CATSREDRGAYNEQFF. CDR3 DNA: TGTGCCACCAGCAGGGAAGATAGGGGGGCCTACAATGAGCAGTTCTTC.

The sample holds many counts of this clonotype. This chain connects TRBV6-6 to TRBJ2-7; D not certain. Germline V gene sequence: CDR1 MNHNY, CDR2 SVGAGI (reference sequence). V lost 0 bases to trimming and J lost 3 bases, with 3 bases between them. The CDR3 sequence is 12 residues long. The CDR3 sequence: CASSYSNYEQYF. In DNA form, the CDR3 reads TGTGCCAGCAGTTACTCTAACTACGAGCAGTACTTC.

The chain recombines TRBV11-2 with TRBJ2-1; the D gene could be TRBD1 or TRBD2 (5 bases each). The ends were cut back, 3 bases at V and 0 bases at J, with 9 bases in the middle. Germline V gene lookup returns CDR1 SGHAT and CDR2 FQNNGV. The CDR3 length is 15 residues. CDR3 sequence (DNA): TGTGCCAGCAGCTTGGGACCCATCTCCTACAATGAGCAGTTCTTC. Its protein product is CASSLGPISYNEQFF.

This clonotype showed up just a few times. The rearrangement joins TRBV5-5 to TRBJ2-7; 9 positions match TRBD1. Germline assignment: CDR1 SGHKS and CDR2 YYEKEE (reference sequence). J was trimmed by 4 bases and V by 4 bases; bases with no gene match: 3. The CDR3 contains 13 residues. The CDR3 sequence: CASSRTGDYEQYF. In DNA, the CDR3 is TGTGCCAGCAGCCGGACAGGGGATTACGAGCAGTACTTC. Drawing the rest from reference TRBV5-5 and TRBJ2-7, the complete variable domain is DAGVTQSPTHLIKTRGQQVTLRCSPISGHKSVSWYQQVLGQGPQFIFQYYEKEERGRGNFPDRFSARQFPNYSSELNVNALLLGDSALYLCASSRTGDYEQYFGPGTRLTVT.

This clonotype has at least ten counts. V is TRBV5-1 and J is TRBJ1-5, with D possibly matching TRBD1 (5 bases). The CDR3 length is 15 residues. Trimming stripped 1 base from V and 5 bases from J, with 13 bases between. Germline-derived CDR1 and CDR2 are SGHRS and YFSETQ. CDR3 DNA: TGCGCCAGCAGCTTGCAAGGGACGGGGGATCAGCCCCAGCATTTT. Translated, it gives CASSLQGTGDQPQHF.